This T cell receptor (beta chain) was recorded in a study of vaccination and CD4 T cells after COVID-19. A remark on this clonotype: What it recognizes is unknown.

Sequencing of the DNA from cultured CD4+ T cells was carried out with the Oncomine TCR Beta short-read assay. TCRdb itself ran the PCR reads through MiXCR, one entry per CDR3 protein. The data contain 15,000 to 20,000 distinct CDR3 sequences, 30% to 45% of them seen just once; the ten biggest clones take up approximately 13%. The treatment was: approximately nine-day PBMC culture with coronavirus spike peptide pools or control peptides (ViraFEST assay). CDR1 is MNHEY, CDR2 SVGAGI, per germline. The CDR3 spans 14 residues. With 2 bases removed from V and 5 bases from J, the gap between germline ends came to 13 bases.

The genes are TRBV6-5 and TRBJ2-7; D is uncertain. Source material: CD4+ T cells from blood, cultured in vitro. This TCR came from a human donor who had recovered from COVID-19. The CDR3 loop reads CASSYDTLTHEQYF. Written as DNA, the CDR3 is TGTGCCAGCAGTTACGACACTTTAACCCACGAGCAGTACTTC.